Below, one T cell receptor beta chain is given with its context. The sample belongs to a study of cytomegalovirus exposure and HLA in healthy donors. V was pared by 6 bases and J by 2 bases, with 10 bases between. The CDR3 is 12 residues long. The V gene's germline CDR1 is SQVTM and CDR2 ANQGSEA. A multiplex PCR was run with 60 Vbeta primers and 13 Jbeta primers. TCRdb keeps only in-frame clones here, not all; method: immunoSEQ multiplex PCR. The sample has some 160,000 clones, roughly 80% seen once. The chain is built from TRBV29-1 and TRBJ1-2, with D hard to call. This sequence was found in a man between 45 and 60 years old in good health and CMV-seropositive. Material: PBMCs. CDR3 in amino acids: CSVPGLNYGYTF. The CDR3 DNA reads as TGCAGCGTCCCCGGGTTAAACTATGGCTACACCTTC.